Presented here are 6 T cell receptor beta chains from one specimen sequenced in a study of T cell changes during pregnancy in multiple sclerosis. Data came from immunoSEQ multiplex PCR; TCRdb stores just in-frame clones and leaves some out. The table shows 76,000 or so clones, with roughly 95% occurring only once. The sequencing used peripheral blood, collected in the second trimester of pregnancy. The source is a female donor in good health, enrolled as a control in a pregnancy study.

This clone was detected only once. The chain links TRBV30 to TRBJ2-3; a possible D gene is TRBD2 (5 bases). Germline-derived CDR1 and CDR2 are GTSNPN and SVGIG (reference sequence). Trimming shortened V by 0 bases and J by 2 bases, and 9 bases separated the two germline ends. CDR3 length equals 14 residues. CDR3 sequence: CAWSVQLDTDTQYF. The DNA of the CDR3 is TGTGCCTGGAGTGTGCAACTAGACACAGATACGCAGTATTTT.

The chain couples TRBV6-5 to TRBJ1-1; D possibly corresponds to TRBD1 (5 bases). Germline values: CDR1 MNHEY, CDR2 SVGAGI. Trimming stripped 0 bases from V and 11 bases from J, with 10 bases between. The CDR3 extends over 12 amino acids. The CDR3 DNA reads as TGTGCCAGCAGTTACTCGCCAGGGTCGGCTTTCTTT. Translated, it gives CASSYSPGSAFF.

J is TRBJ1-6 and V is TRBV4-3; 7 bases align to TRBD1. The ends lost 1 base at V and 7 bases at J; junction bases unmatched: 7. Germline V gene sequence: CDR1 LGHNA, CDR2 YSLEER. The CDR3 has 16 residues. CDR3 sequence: CASSQVYDRVNSPLHF. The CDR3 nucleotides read TGCGCCAGCAGCCAAGTATACGACAGGGTGAATTCACCCCTCCACTTT.

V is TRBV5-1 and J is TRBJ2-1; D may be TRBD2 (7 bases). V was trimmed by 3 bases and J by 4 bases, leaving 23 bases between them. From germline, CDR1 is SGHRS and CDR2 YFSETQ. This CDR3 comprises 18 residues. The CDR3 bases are TGCGCCAGCAGCTCGCCTGAGGGGCGGGGGCTTAATTACAATGAGCAGTTCTTC. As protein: CASSSPEGRGLNYNEQFF.

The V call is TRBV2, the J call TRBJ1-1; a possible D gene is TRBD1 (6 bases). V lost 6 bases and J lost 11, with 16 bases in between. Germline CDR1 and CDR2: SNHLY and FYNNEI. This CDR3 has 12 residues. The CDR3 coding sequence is TGTGCCAGCAGATTTACAGGGTCGGGTGCTTTCTTT. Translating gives CASRFTGSGAFF.

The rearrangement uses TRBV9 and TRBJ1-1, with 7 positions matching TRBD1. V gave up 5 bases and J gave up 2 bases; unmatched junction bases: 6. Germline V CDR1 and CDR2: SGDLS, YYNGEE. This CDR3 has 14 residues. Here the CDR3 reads CASSTTGVNTEAFF. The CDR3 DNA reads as TGTGCCAGCAGTACCACAGGGGTAAACACTGAAGCTTTCTTT. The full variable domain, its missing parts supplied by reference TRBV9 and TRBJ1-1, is DSGVTQTPKHLITATGQRVTLRCSPRSGDLSVYWYQQSLDQGLQFLIQYYNGEERAKGNILERFSAQQFPDLHSELNLSSLELGDSALYFCASSTTGVNTEAFFGQGTRLTVV.